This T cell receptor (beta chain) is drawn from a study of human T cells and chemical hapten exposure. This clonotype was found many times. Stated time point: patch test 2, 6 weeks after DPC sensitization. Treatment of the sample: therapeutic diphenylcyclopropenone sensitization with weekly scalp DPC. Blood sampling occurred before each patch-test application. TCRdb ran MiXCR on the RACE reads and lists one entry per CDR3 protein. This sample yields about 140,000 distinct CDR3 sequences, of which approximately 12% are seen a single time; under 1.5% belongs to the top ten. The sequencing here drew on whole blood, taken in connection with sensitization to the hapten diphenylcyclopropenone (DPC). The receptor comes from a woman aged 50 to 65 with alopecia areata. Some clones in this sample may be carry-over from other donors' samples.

CDR3 nucleotide sequence: TGTGCCAGCACCTCCGGGGGTAGCGTGGAAGAAAGCTCCTACGAGCAGTACTTC. It is translated as CASTSGGSVEESSYEQYF. This rearrangement joins TRBV6-4 to TRBJ2-7, with D possibly being TRBD2 (6 bases). This CDR3 contains 18 residues. Germline values: CDR1 MRHNA, CDR2 SNTAGT. V was cut by 7 bases and J by 0 bases, with 25 bases left in between.